This T cell receptor (beta chain) came from a study of blood T cell repertoires in COVID-19. Study as a whole: COVID-19 samples, acute and convalescent, were from the United States, Italy and Spain. Sample material is recorded as cDNA or gDNA derived from T cells, B-cell-depleted T cells, or PBMCs.

The CDR3 spans 15 residues. Germline CDR1 LNHDA, CDR2 SQIVND (reference sequence). Trimming cost V 2 bases and J 2 bases; bases outside gene matches: 5. Source study methods: Quantification of nucleated cells was approximated via reference gene primer amplification. The protocol was immunoSEQ multiplex PCR, while the TCRdb copy is restricted to in-frame clones and leaves out a portion. Clone size and V and J calls were adopted from that table, with D and trimming inferred from the DNA. The sample shows under 35,000 clones, 85% to 90% of them seen only once. The J gene is TRBJ2-5, the V gene TRBV19, with TRBD2 identical over 7 bases. What was sequenced was peripheral blood. The clonotype was recovered from a man between 65 and 85 years old with active COVID-19. CDR3 coding DNA: TGTGCCAGTAGTATAAGCGGGACGCGGCAAGAGACCCAGTACTTC. Residues: CASSISGTRQETQYF.